The T cell receptor (beta chain) under discussion was sequenced for a study of blood T cell repertoires in COVID-19. Study as a whole: Acute and convalescent COVID-19 samples came from the United States, Italy and Spain.

Trimming pared 6 bases from V and 0 bases from J, leaving 12 bases between. This CDR3 spans 14 amino acids. Germline V gives CDR1 SNHLY, CDR2 FYNNEI. Study processing details: How many nucleated cells were present was estimated from reference gene primer amplification. Some clones are missing from TCRdb's copy, which holds only in-frame ones; the method was immunoSEQ multiplex PCR. Clonal size and the V and J genes are those of that table, whereas D and trimming came from the DNA. The profile shows more than 110,000 clones, roughly three quarters of them singletons. Assignment of participants to cohorts was predicated upon participant-reported clinical history.

The sequencing input was PBMCs or T cells enriched from blood (not recorded which). This TCR derives from a woman between 50 and 59 years old who had recovered from COVID-19. V is TRBV2 and J is TRBJ2-7, with D hard to call. This chain's CDR3 is CASRSQRSSYEQYF. CDR3 DNA sequence: TGTGCCAGCAGATCCCAGAGGAGCTCCTACGAGCAGTACTTC.